Given below is one T cell receptor (beta chain) in context. In the naive CD8 group, cells lacked CD45RO and were positively selected for CCR7, so terminally differentiated effector memory CD45RA+ cells were left out. The CDR3 is made up of 14 amino acids. Germline loops: CDR1 GTSNPN, CDR2 SVGIG (reference sequence). The junction had 2 bases not matched to a gene; V was cut back by 2 bases and J by 3 bases. The repertoire was sequenced with immunoSEQ multiplex PCR; TCRdb's copy has only in-frame clones and lacks some. This sample yields roughly 850,000 clones, of which around 96% are seen a single time; around 0.21% belongs to the top ten. These data belong to a study of shared clonotypes between healthy human individuals.

The receptor was isolated from a man aged 30 to 45 in good health. The sample comprised naive CD8+ T cells sorted from blood. The chain combines TRBV30 with TRBJ2-3; TRBD2 aligns across 10 bases. The CDR3 sequence is CAWSPSGSTDTQYF. CDR3 in DNA: TGTGCCTGGAGTCCTAGCGGGAGTACAGATACGCAGTATTTT. The full variable domain, its missing parts supplied by reference TRBV30 and TRBJ2-3, is SQTIHQWPATLVQPVGSPLSLECTVEGTSNPNLYWYRQAAGRGLQLLFYSVGIGQISSEVPQNLSASRPQDRQFILSSKKLLLSDSGFYLCAWSPSGSTDTQYFGPGTRLTVL.